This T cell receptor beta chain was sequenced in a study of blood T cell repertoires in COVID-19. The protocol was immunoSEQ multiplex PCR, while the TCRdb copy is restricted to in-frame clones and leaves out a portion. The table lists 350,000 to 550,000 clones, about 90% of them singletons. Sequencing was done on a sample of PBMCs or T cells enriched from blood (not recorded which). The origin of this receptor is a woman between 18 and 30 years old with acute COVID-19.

The CDR3 nucleotides read TGTGCCAGTAGTCAACGGGGGACAGCAGATACGCAGTATTTT. It translates to CASSQRGTADTQYF. The chain couples TRBV19 to TRBJ2-3, with D possibly TRBD1 on 7 matching bases. This CDR3 has 14 residues. Trimming took 5 bases from V and 4 from J, leaving 13 bases between them. Germline CDR1 LNHDA, CDR2 SQIVND (reference sequence).